Given below is one T cell receptor beta chain in context. UMI-labeled 5' RACE yielded the TCR beta libraries. Reprocessing the 5' RACE reads, TCRdb reports a single entry for every CDR3 protein and omits DNA. This sample contains roughly 9,800 distinct CDR3 sequences. Germline V gene lookup returns CDR1 SGHNT and CDR2 YYREEE (reference sequence). The CDR3 has 16 amino acids. This entry is derived from a study of human CD8 memory T cell subsets. The sequence came from a human donor in good health. Material for sequencing was CD8+ T cells from PBMCs. V gene TRBV5-4 combines with J gene TRBJ2-7; without DNA, the TCRdb call of TRBD2 cannot be checked. This CDR3 is CASSPASGGTNYEQYF. The full variable domain, with the rest looked up from reference TRBV5-4 and TRBJ2-7, is ETGVTQSPTHLIKTRGQQVTLRCSSQSGHNTVSWYQQALGQGPQFIFQYYREEENGRGNFPPRFSGLQFPNYSSELNVNALELDDSALYLCASSPASGGTNYEQYFGPGTRLTVT.